This T cell receptor beta chain was captured in a study of CD8 T cells in ankylosing spondylitis. Study findings and constraints: Roughly 8 highly homologous variants made up a TCR beta motif that seemed to typify ankylosing spondylitis blood.

TCRdb itself ran the 5' RACE reads through MiXCR, one entry per CDR3 protein. The top ten hold roughly 7.4% of the sample, which has about 260,000 distinct CDR3 sequences, around 19% seen once. Germline-derived CDR1 and CDR2 are MRHNA and SNTAGT. V was clipped by 4 bases and J by 0 bases, with 9 bases between them. This CDR3 spans 15 amino acids. This clonotype was detected ten times or more. Its antigen remains unidentified. The specimen was blood, either unsorted or a sorted T cell fraction (not recorded which). This chain links TRBV6-4 with TRBJ2-2; D unclear. This clonotype originated in a male donor with ankylosing spondylitis or in good health (not recorded which). CDR3 DNA: TGTGCCAGCAGTGTGGCCGCTTCGAACACCGGGGAGCTGTTTTTT. Amino acid sequence: CASSVAASNTGELFF.